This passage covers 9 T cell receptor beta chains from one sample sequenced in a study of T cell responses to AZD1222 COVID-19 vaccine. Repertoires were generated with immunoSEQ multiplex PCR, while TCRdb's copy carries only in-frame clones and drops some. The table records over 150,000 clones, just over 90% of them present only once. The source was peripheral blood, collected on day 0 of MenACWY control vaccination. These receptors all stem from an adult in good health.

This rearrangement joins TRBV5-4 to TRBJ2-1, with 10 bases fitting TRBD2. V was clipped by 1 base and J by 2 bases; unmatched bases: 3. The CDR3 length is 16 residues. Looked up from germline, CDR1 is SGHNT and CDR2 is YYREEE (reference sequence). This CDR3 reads CASSLTGTSAYNEQFF. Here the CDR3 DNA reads TGTGCCAGCAGCTTGACCGGGACTAGCGCCTACAATGAGCAGTTCTTC.

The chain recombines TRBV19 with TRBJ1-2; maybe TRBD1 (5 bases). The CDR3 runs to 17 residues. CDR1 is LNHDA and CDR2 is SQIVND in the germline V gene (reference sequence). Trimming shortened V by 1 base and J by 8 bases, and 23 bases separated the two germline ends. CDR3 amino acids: CASSIGGRGRPRGGYTF. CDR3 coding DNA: TGTGCCAGTAGTATAGGAGGACGGGGACGGCCAAGAGGAGGCTACACCTTC.

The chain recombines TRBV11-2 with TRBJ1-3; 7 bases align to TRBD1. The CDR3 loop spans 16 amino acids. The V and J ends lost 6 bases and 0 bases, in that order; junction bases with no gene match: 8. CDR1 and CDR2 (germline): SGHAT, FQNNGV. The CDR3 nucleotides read TGTGCCAGCAGTTTTAAGGGGGCTAGCTCTGGAAACACCATATATTTT. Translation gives CASSFKGASSGNTIYF. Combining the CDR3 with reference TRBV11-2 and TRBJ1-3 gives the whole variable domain EAGVAQSPRYKIIEKRQSVAFWCNPISGHATLYWYQQILGQGPKLLIQFQNNGVVDDSQLPKDRFSAERLKGVDSTLKIQPAKLEDSAVYLCASSFKGASSGNTIYFGEGSWLTVV.

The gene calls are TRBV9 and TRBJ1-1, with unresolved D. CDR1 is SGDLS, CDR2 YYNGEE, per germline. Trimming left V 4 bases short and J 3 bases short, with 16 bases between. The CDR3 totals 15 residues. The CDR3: CASSTEGWADTEAFF. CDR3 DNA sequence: TGTGCCAGCAGCACTGAAGGGTGGGCAGACACTGAAGCTTTCTTT.

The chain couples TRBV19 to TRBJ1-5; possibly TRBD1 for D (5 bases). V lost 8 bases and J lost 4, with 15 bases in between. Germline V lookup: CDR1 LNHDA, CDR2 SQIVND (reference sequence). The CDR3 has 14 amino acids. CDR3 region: CASLRDGSNQPQHF. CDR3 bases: TGTGCCAGTTTACGGGACGGCTCGAATCAGCCCCAGCATTTT. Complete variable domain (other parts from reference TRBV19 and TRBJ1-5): DGGITQSPKYLFRKEGQNVTLSCEQNLNHDAMYWYRQDPGQGLRLIYYSQIVNDFQKGDIAEGYSVSREKKESFPLTVTSAQKNPTAFYLCASLRDGSNQPQHFGDGTRLSIL.

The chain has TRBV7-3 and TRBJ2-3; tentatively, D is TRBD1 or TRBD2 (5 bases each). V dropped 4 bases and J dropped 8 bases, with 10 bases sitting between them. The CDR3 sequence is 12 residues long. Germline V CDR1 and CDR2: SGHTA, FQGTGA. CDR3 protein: CASSSGSGTQYF. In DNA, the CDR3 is TGTGCCAGCAGCTCAGGGAGTGGTACGCAGTATTTT.

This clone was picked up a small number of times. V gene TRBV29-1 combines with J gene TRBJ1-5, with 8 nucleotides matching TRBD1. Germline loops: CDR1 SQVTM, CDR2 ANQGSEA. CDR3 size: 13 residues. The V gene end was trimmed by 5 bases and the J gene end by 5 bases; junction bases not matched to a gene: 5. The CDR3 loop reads CSVRYRGDQPQHF. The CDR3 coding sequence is TGCAGCGTTAGGTACAGGGGGGATCAGCCCCAGCATTTT.

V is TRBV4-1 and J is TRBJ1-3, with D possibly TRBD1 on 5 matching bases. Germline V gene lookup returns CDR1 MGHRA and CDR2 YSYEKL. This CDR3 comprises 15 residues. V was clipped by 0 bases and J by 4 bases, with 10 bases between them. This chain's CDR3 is CASSQEDGTGNTIYF. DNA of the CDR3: TGCGCCAGCAGCCAAGAAGACGGGACCGGAAACACCATATATTTT.

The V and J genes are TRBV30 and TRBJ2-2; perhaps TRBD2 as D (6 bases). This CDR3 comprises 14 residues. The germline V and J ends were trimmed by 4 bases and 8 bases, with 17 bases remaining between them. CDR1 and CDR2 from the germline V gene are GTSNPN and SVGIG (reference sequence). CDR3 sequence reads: CAWTGLSGGGELFF. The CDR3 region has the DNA TGTGCCTGGACGGGACTCTCTGGGGGTGGGGAGCTGTTTTTT.